These 12 T cell receptor beta chains originate from one sample sequenced in a study of T cell repertoires in cytomegalovirus infection (dated by TCRdb to the late 2010s). The treatment or condition label, as the study defines it: in vitro stimulation with specific CMV peptide epitopes to enrich CMV-specific T cells. Sequencer: Illumina HiSeq 1500. TCRdb trimmed public reads at Q25 via fastp, called clones via MiXCR and kept in-frame beta chains. Every entry covers one CDR3 protein and lists the most common genes and DNA from its rows. This sample holds around 500,000 distinct CDR3 sequences; about 42% were observed only once. Around 45% of the sample is in the top ten clones. Their antigens are not known. The sample consisted of cultured PBMCs, taken from culture after CMV antigen stimulation. These receptor sequences come from a human donor in good health (CMV status not recorded). Some clones in this sample may be carry-over from other donors' samples.

This clonotype was picked up a small number of times. The rearrangement uses TRBV12-3 or TRBV12-4 and TRBJ1-1; a possible D gene is TRBD1 (6 bases). The CDR3 has 16 residues. Trimming took off 8 bases at V and 2 bases at J, with 21 bases between the two ends. This CDR3 is CASHRPGAESNTEAFF. CDR3 coding DNA: TGTGCCAGCCACCGACCGGGGGCAGAGAGTAACACTGAAGCTTTCTTT.

The rearrangement uses TRBV28 and TRBJ2-5, with D perhaps matching TRBD1 or TRBD2 (6 bases each). CDR3 length equals 18 residues. Germline V gives CDR1 MDHEN, CDR2 SYDVKM. V lost 3 bases to trimming and J lost 2 bases, with 22 bases between them. DNA for the CDR3: TGTGCCAGCAGTTTTGGGCGGTTTGTGGGGGGCGATCAAGAGACCCAGTACTTC. This sequence encodes CASSFGRFVGGDQETQYF. Full variable domain (rest looked up from reference TRBV28 and TRBJ2-5): DVKVTQSSRYLVKRTGEKVFLECVQDMDHENMFWYRQDPGLGLRLIYFSYDVKMKEKGDIPEGYSVSREKKERFSLILESASTNQTSMYLCASSFGRFVGGDQETQYFGPGTRLLVL.

The chain couples TRBV12-3 or TRBV12-4 to TRBJ1-2; 9 bases map to TRBD1. This CDR3 spans 14 amino acids. The V gene end was trimmed by 3 bases and the J gene end by 8 bases; junction bases not matched to a gene: 7. The CDR3 DNA sequence: TGTGCCAGCAGTTTTTACAGGGGGCCGGAAGGCTACACCTTC. It encodes CASSFYRGPEGYTF.

The chain uses TRBV6-1 and TRBJ1-3, with D possibly matching TRBD1 (6 bases). The V gene's germline CDR1 is MNHNS and CDR2 SASEGT. The ends were cut back, 2 bases at V and 5 bases at J, with 16 bases in the middle. The length of the CDR3 is 16 residues. The CDR3 is CASSEYVAGARNTIYF. The CDR3 DNA follows: TGTGCCAGCAGTGAATATGTAGCAGGGGCGAGAAACACCATATATTTT.

The chain joins TRBV6-1 to TRBJ2-7; D is unclear. Trimming took off 3 bases at V and 3 bases at J, with 6 bases between the two ends. Germline CDR1 and CDR2: MNHNS and SASEGT. This CDR3 is 12 amino acids long. The CDR3 here is CASSEGFYEQYF. The DNA of the CDR3 is TGTGCCAGCAGTGAGGGTTTCTACGAGCAGTACTTC.

This chain joins TRBV14 and TRBJ2-7; tentatively, D is TRBD1 or TRBD2 (5 bases each). The V end lost 4 bases, the J end lost 2 bases, and 12 bases lay between the germline ends. From germline, CDR1 is SGHDN and CDR2 FVKESK. This CDR3 has 14 residues. The CDR3: CASSLVGEPYEQYF. The CDR3 DNA follows: TGTGCCAGCAGCCTCGTGGGGGAACCCTACGAGCAGTACTTC.

The rearrangement joins TRBV6-6 to TRBJ1-2, with TRBD1 matching over 9 bases. Germline CDR1 MNHNY, CDR2 SVGAGI (reference sequence). This CDR3 has 15 residues. The V and J ends lost 5 bases and 2 bases, in that order; junction bases with no gene match: 6. For the CDR3, the DNA is TGTGCCAGCAGTGCCTTCGACAGGGGGAACTATGGCTACACCTTC. Encoded protein: CASSAFDRGNYGYTF.

The rearrangement joins TRBV12-3 or TRBV12-4 to TRBJ2-3; TRBD1 matches at 10 bases. This CDR3 has 15 residues. With V trimmed by 6 bases and J by 3 bases, 6 bases remained unmatched. The CDR3 reads CASRPGQGGTDTQYF. The CDR3 nucleotides read TGTGCCAGCAGGCCCGGACAGGGGGGGACAGATACGCAGTATTTT.

V and J are TRBV7-6 and TRBJ1-5; D unresolved. The germline V and J ends were trimmed by 5 bases and 4 bases, with 6 bases remaining between them. Germline loops: CDR1 SGHVS, CDR2 FNYEAQ. The CDR3 runs to 12 residues. CDR3 nucleotides: TGTGCCAGCAGCGAGGAGAATCAGCCCCAGCATTTT. Translating it yields CASSEENQPQHF.

The chain carries TRBV12-3 or TRBV12-4 and TRBJ1-1; D remains ambiguous. The CDR3 covers 14 residues. Deletions cut 2 bases from V and 3 bases from J, with 10 bases between. The CDR3 loop reads CASSLFTEDTEAFF. The CDR3 nucleotides are TGTGCCAGCAGTTTATTTACAGAGGACACTGAAGCTTTCTTT.

The chain is built from TRBV24-1 and TRBJ2-5, with a weak D call TRBD1 (6 bases). Germline CDR1 is KGHDR and CDR2 is SFDVKD. V lost 4 bases, J lost 7 bases, and 21 bases lay in between. The CDR3 totals 16 residues. CDR3 amino acids: CATSDYPQGQSGTQYF. The CDR3 coding sequence is TGTGCCACCAGTGACTACCCTCAGGGGCAGAGCGGGACCCAGTACTTC.

The CDR3 sequence is CASSYGGVAGTQYF. The CDR3 DNA reads as TGTGCCAGCAGTTACGGTGGGGTTGCAGGGACCCAGTACTTC. The chain has TRBV6-2 or TRBV6-3 and TRBJ2-5; D gene uncertain. Trimming removed 2 bases from V and 7 bases from J, with 14 bases in between. The CDR3 loop spans 14 amino acids. In germline, CDR1 is MNHEY, CDR2 SVGEGT.